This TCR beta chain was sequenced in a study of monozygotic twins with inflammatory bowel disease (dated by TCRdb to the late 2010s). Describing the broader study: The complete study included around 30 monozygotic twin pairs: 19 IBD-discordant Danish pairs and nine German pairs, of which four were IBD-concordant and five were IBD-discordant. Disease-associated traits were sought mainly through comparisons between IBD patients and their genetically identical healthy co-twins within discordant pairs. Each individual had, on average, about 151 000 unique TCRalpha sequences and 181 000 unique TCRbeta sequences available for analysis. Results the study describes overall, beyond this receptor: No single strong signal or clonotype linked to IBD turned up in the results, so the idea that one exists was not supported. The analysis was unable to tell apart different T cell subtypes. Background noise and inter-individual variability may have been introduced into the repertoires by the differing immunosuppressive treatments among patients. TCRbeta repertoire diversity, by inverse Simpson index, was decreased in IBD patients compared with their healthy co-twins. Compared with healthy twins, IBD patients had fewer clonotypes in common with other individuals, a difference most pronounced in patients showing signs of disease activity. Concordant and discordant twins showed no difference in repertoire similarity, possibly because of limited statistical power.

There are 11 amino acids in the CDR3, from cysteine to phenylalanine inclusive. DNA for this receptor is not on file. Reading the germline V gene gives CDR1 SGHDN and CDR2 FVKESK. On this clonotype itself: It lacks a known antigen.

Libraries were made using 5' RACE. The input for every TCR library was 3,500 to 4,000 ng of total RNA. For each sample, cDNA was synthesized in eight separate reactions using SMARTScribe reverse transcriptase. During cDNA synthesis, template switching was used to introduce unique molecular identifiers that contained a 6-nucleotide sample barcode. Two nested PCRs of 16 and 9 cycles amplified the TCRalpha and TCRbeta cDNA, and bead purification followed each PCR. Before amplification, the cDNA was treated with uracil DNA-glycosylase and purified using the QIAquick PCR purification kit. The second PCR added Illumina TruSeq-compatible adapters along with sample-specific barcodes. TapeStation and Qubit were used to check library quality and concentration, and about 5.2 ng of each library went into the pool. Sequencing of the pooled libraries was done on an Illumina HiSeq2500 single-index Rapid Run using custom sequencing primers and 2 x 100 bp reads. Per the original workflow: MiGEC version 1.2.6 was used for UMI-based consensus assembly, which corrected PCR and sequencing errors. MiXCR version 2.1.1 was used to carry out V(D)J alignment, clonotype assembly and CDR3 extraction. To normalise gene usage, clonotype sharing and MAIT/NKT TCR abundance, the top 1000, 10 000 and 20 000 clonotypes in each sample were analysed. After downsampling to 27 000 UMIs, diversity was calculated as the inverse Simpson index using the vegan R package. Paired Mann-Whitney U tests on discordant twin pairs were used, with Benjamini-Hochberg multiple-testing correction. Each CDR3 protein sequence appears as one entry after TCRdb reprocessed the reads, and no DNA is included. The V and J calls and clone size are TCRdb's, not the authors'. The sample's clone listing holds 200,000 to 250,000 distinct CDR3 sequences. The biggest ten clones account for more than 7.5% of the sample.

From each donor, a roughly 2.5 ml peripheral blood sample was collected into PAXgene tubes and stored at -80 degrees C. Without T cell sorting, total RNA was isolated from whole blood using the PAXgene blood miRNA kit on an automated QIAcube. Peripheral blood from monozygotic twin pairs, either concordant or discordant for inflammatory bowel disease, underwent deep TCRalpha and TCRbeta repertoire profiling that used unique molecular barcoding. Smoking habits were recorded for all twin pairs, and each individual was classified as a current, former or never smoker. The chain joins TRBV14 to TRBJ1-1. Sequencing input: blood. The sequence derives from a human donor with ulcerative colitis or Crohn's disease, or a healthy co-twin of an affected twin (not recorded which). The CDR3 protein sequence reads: CARLDGREAFF.